This TCR beta chain came from a study of cytomegalovirus exposure and HLA in healthy donors. Study-level background: From about 200 million T cells, an earlier analysis saw approximately 110 million unique TCR beta sequences.

Primers for the PCR totalled 60 Vbeta and 13 Jbeta. Here immunoSEQ multiplex PCR was the method, and the copy in TCRdb shows in-frame clones only, minus some. The sample records roughly 120,000 clones, approximately 86% being singletons. In germline, CDR1 is SGHRS, CDR2 YFSETQ. The CDR3 covers 14 residues. V lost 4 bases and J lost 1, with 11 bases in between. Input material: PBMCs. The TCR was taken from a man aged 40-49 years in good health and CMV-seronegative. The V call is TRBV5-1, the J call TRBJ1-1, with D maybe TRBD1 (5 bases). This CDR3 is CASSGGLRNTEAFF. The CDR3 DNA reads as TGCGCCAGCAGCGGGGGACTCCGGAACACTGAAGCTTTCTTT.